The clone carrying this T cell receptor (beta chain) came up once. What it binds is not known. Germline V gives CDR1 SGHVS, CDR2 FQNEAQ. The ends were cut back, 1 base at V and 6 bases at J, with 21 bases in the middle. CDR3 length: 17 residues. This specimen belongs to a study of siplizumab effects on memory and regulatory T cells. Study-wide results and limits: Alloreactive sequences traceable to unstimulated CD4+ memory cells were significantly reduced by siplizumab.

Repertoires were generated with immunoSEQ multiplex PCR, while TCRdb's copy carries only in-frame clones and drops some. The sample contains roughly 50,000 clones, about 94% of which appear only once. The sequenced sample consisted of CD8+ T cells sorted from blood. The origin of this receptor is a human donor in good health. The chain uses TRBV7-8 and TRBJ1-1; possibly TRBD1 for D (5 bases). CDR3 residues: CASSLEAGPWIFPEAFF. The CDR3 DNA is TGTGCCAGCAGCTTAGAAGCAGGGCCGTGGATTTTTCCTGAAGCTTTCTTT.